The clone carrying this T cell receptor (beta chain) has a handful of counts. TCRdb redid the calling of the 5' RACE reads with MiXCR, one entry per CDR3 protein. Here the sample spans about 350,000 distinct CDR3 sequences, 12% being singletons. This record comes from a study of T cells after yellow fever vaccination. The CDR3 runs 15 residues. V lost 1 base and J lost 4, with 10 bases in between. Germline V gene data show CDR1 as LNHDA and CDR2 as SQIVND (reference sequence). This sequence joins TRBV19 and TRBJ1-4; a possible D gene is TRBD1 (5 bases). The material sequenced was CD4+ T cells sorted from PBMCs, taken 15 days after the yellow fever booster vaccination. This TCR was sampled from a young man who received the YFV17D yellow fever vaccine. The CDR3 reads CASSIVGAVNEKLFF. CDR3 bases: TGTGCCAGTAGTATAGTAGGGGCGGTTAATGAAAAACTGTTTTTT.